In its sample, the clone carrying this TCR beta chain was seen a few times. Its target is unknown. These data come from a study of blood T cells in healthy people across ages. Overall study results and limits: Reliance upon unsorted PBMCs precluded definitive naive versus antigen-experienced comparison. Donors of long life had a larger count of naive CD4+ cells and greater diversity than aged donors.

Every donor gave approximately 10 milliliters of peripheral blood. PBMCs, at least 6 million per sample, were isolated. The CDR3 is made up of 14 amino acids. The germline V gene encodes CDR1 SGHTA and CDR2 FQGNSA. V lost 7 bases, J lost 3 bases, and 9 bases stayed unmatched. It was with a sample-barcoded 5' primer and a J-beta primer mix that a second PCR of roughly 7 to 11 cycles was run. One entry per CDR3 protein, called by TCRdb with MiXCR from the 5' RACE reads. The sample lists about a million distinct CDR3 sequences, approximately 49% occurring once. This receptor was obtained from a man aged 25 to 40 in good health. Sequences were obtained from blood. The rearrangement joins TRBV7-2 to TRBJ2-7, with 7 positions matching TRBD1. CDR3 nucleotide sequence: TGTGCCAGCACCCCGAGGGACAGCTTCTACGAGCAGTACTTC. This sequence encodes CASTPRDSFYEQYF.